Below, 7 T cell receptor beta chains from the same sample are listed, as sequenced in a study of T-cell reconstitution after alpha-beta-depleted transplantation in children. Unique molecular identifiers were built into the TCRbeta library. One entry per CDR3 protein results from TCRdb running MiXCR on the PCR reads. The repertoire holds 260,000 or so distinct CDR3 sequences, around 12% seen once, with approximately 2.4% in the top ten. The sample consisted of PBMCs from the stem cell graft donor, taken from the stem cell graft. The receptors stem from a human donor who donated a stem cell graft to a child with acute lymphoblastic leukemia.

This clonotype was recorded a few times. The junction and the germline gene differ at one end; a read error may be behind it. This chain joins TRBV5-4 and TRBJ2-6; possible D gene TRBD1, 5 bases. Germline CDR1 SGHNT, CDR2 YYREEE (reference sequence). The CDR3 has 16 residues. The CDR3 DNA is TGTGCCAGCAGCTTGAAAGGAAGGGTTGGGGCCAACGGCCTGACTTTC. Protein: CASSLKGRVGANGLTF.

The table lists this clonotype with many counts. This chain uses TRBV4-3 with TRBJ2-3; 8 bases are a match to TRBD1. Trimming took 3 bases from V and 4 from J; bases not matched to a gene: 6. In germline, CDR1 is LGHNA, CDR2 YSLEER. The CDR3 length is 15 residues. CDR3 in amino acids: CASSQRTGFPDTQYF. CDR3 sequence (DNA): TGCGCCAGCAGCCAGAGGACAGGGTTTCCAGATACGCAGTATTTT.

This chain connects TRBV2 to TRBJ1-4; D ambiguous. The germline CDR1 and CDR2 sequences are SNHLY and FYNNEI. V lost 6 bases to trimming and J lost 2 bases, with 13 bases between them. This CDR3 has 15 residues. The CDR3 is CASRVGQKTNEKLFF. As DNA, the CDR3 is TGTGCCAGCAGGGTCGGGCAGAAGACTAATGAAAAACTGTTTTTT.

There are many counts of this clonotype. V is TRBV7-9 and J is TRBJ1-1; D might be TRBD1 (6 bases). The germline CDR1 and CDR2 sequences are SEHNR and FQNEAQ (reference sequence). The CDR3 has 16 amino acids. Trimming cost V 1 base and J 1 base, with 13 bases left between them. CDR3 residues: CASSLEGGLRNTEAFF. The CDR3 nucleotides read TGTGCCAGCAGCTTAGAGGGGGGATTAAGGAACACTGAAGCTTTCTTT.

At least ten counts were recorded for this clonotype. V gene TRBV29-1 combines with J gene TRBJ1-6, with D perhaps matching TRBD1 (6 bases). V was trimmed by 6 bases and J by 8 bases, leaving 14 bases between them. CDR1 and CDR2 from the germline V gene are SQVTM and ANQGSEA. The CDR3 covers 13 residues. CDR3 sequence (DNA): TGCAGCGTGCGTCCCAGGGGAGATTCACCCCTCCACTTT. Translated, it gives CSVRPRGDSPLHF.

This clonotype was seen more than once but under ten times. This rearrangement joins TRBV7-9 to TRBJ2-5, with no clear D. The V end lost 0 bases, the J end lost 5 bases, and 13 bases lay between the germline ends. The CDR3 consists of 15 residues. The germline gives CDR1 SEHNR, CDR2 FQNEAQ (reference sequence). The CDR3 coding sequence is TGTGCCAGCAGCTTAGCCGGTCGTTATTTGGAGACCCAGTACTTC. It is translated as CASSLAGRYLETQYF.

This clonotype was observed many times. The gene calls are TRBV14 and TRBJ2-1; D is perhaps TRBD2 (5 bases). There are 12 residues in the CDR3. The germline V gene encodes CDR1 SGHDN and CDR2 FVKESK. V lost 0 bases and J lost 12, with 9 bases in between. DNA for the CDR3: TGTGCCAGCAGCCAAGATAGTGGGAGGCAGTTCTTC. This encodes CASSQDSGRQFF.